The clone carrying this TCR beta chain is a singleton in its sample. Antigen unknown. In germline, CDR1 is MNHNS, CDR2 SASEGT. Deletions cut 6 bases from V and 6 bases from J, with 15 bases between. The CDR3 extends over 13 amino acids. Stated time point: week 23, last vaccination. Vaccinated patients received 300 ug of mutant IDH1 20-mer peptide per dose, with topical imiquimod. The donors had new WHO grade 3 or 4 astrocytomas; these were IDH1-mutant and ATRX-lost. Repertoires were generated with immunoSEQ multiplex PCR, while TCRdb's copy carries only in-frame clones and drops some. This sample has 70,000 to 90,000 clones, with roughly 85% found just once. These data belong to a study of a mutant IDH1 vaccine in newly diagnosed glioma. Study at large: Vaccination followed radiotherapy alone by 4-6 weeks, or accompanied temozolomide cycles.

This receptor was identified in a man between 25 and 39 years old with glioma. Some clones in this sample may be carry-over from other donors' samples. The chain links TRBV6-1 to TRBJ2-7; D perhaps matches TRBD1 (5 bases). Sequenced here: PBMCs, sampled from a glioma patient whose treatment included an IDH1 peptide vaccine. The CDR3 DNA reads as TGTGCCAGCAGGGGGCCTCGCTTAGGCGAGCAGTACTTC. As protein: CASRGPRLGEQYF.